The subject of this entry is one T cell receptor (beta chain). Its antigen remains unidentified. The data belong to a study of cytomegalovirus exposure and HLA in healthy donors. Across the whole study: HLA-typed donors contributed 65 million to 95 million unique TCRs, which were held in an early data release.

The PCR made use of 60 Vbeta and 13 Jbeta primers. Profiling relied on immunoSEQ multiplex PCR, and the TCRdb table lists in-frame clones only, not all of them. The sample has 150,000 or so clones. V lost 3 bases, J lost 4 bases, and 9 bases lay in between. The germline V gene encodes CDR1 MDHEN and CDR2 SYDVKM. The CDR3 sequence is 13 residues long. Points from the study as a whole: A later analysis reportedly found fewer N-insertions in an Asian-associated ancestry cluster than the roughly 670-donor mean. A later analysis linked a missense variant in DCLRE1C to the trimming of TCR beta V and J genes.

This sequence was found in a woman between 50 and 59 years old in good health and CMV-seronegative. The sample was PBMCs. The chain recombines TRBV28 with TRBJ1-2; D may be TRBD1 (5 bases). The CDR3 here is CASSLQGLYGYTF. CDR3 sequence (DNA): TGTGCCAGCAGTTTGCAGGGCCTCTATGGCTACACCTTC.